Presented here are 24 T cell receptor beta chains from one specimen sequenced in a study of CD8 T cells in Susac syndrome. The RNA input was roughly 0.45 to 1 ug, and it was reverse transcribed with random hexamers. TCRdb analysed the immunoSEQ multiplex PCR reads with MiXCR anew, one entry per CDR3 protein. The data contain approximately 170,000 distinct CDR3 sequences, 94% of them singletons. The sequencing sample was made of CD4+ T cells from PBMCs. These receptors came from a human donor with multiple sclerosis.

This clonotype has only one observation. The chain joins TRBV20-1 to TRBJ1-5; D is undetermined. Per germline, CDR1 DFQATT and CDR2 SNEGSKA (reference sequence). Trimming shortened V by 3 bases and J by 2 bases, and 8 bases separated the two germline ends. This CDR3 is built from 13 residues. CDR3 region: CSASARRNQPQHF. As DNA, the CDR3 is TGCAGTGCTAGCGCTAGGCGCAATCAGCCCCAGCATTTT.

CDR3 bases: TGTGCCAGCAGTTTTGATGTTGAGCAGTTCTTC. Translated, it gives CASSFDVEQFF. This chain connects TRBV12-3 or TRBV12-4 to TRBJ2-1; D gene ambiguous. V dropped 3 bases and J dropped 9 bases, with 6 bases sitting between them. CDR3 length: 11 amino acids.

The CDR3 here is CSATSPGQETQYF. Here the CDR3 DNA reads TGCAGTGCTACTAGCCCGGGGCAAGAGACCCAGTACTTC. V and J are TRBV20-1 and TRBJ2-5; D is possibly TRBD2 (5 bases). Per the germline V gene, CDR1 is DFQATT and CDR2 is SNEGSKA (reference sequence). The length of the CDR3 is 13 residues. Trimming removed 4 bases from V and 2 bases from J, with 11 bases in between.

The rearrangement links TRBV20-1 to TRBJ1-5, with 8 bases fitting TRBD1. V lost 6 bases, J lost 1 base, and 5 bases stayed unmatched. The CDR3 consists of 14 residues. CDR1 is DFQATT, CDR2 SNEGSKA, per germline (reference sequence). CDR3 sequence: CSANSGGSNQPQHF. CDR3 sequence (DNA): TGCAGTGCCAATTCAGGGGGCAGCAATCAGCCCCAGCATTTT.

The CDR3 DNA is TGTGCCAGTAGGCCCCGAGGGGGGAACTACGAGCAGTACTTC. Its translation is CASRPRGGNYEQYF. The gene calls are TRBV19 and TRBJ2-7; D may be TRBD1 or TRBD2 (6 bases each). Germline V CDR1 and CDR2: LNHDA, SQIVND (reference sequence). This CDR3 contains 14 residues. V lost 6 bases to trimming and J lost 3 bases, with 15 bases between them.

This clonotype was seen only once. The CDR3 region has the DNA TGCAGTGCTTACCCGGGACAGGGCTCCTACGAGCAGTACTTC. The encoded protein is CSAYPGQGSYEQYF. V usage is TRBV20-1 and J usage is TRBJ2-7; TRBD1 agrees at 9 bases. Germline loops: CDR1 DFQATT, CDR2 SNEGSKA (reference sequence). With V trimmed by 5 bases and J by 0 bases, 5 bases remained unmatched. The CDR3 extends over 14 amino acids.

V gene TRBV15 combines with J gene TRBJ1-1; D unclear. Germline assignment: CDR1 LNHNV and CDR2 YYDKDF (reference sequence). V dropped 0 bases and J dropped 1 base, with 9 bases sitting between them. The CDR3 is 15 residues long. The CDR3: CATSRDPLGNTEAFF. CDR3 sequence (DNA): TGTGCCACCAGCAGAGATCCCTTAGGGAACACTGAAGCTTTCTTT.

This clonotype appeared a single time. The CDR3 spells CASSHHSGYNEQFF. CDR3 sequence (DNA): TGTGCCAGCAGCCACCACAGTGGGTACAATGAGCAGTTCTTC. The chain links TRBV7-9 to TRBJ2-1, with no clear D. This CDR3 is 14 amino acids long. V lost 5 bases, J lost 4 bases, and 12 bases lay in between. CDR1 and CDR2 from the germline V gene are SEHNR and FQNEAQ (reference sequence). The full variable domain, its missing parts supplied by reference TRBV7-9 and TRBJ2-1, is DTGVSQNPRHKITKRGQNVTFRCDPISEHNRLYWYRQTLGQGPEFLTYFQNEAQLEKSRLLSDRFSAERPKGSFSTLEIQRTEQGDSAMYLCASSHHSGYNEQFFGPGTRLTVL.

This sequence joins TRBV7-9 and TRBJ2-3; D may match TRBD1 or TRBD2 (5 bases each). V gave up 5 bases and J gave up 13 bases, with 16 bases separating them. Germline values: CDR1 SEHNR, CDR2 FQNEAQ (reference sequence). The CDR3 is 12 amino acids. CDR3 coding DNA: TGTGCCAGCAGCCGTAGGGACCAAAAGGAGTATTTT. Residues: CASSRRDQKEYF. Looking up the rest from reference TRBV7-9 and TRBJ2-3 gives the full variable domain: DTGVSQNPRHKITKRGQNVTFRCDPISEHNRLYWYRQTLGQGPEFLTYFQNEAQLEKSRLLSDRFSAERPKGSFSTLEIQRTEQGDSAMYLCASSRRDQKEYFGPGTRLTVL.

CDR3 DNA sequence: TGCGCCAGCAGCCCATGGGGACAGGGCACAGATACGCAGTATTTT. Its translation is CASSPWGQGTDTQYF. The chain couples TRBV5-1 to TRBJ2-3, with TRBD1 matching over 8 bases. Germline CDR1 reads SGHRS; CDR2 reads YFSETQ. Trimming cost V 4 bases and J 1 base; bases outside gene matches: 5. This CDR3 contains 15 residues.

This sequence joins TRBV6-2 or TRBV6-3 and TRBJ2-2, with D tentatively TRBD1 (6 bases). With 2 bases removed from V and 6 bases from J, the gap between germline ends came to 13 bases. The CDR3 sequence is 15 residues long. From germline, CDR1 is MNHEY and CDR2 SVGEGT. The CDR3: CASSYQGTPAGELFF. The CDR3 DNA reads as TGTGCCAGCAGTTACCAGGGGACGCCAGCCGGGGAGCTGTTTTTT.

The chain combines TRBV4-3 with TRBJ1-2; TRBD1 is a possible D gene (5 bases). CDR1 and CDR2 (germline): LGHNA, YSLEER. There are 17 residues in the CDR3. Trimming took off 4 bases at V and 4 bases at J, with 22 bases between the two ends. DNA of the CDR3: TGCGCCAGCAGCCCCATATCCGACAGTGGGCAAGGCTATGGCTACACCTTC. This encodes CASSPISDSGQGYGYTF.

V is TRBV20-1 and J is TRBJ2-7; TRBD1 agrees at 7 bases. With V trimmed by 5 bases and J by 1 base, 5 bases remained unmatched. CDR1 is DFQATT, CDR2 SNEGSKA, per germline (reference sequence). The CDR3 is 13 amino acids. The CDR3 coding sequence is TGCAGTGCTTCGGACAGGAGTTCCTACGAGCAGTACTTC. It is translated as CSASDRSSYEQYF.

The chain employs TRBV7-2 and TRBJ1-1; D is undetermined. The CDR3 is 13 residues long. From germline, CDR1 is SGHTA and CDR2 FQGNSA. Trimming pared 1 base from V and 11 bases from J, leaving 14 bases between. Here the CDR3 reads CASSLVSSRRAFF. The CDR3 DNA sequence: TGTGCCAGCAGCTTAGTATCGTCAAGAAGGGCTTTCTTT. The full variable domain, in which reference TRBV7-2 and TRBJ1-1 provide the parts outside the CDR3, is GAGVSQSPSNKVTEKGKDVELRCDPISGHTALYWYRQSLGQGLEFLIYFQGNSAPDKSGLPSDRFSAERTGGSVSTLTIQRTQQEDSAVYLCASSLVSSRRAFFGQGTRLTVV.

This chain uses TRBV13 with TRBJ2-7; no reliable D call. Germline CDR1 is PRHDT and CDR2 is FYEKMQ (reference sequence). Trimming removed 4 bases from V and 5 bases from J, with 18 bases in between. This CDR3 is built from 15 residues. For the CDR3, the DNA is TGTGCCAGCAGCTCCACCAAGGCGGCCGAGGACGAGCAGTACTTC. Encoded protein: CASSSTKAAEDEQYF.

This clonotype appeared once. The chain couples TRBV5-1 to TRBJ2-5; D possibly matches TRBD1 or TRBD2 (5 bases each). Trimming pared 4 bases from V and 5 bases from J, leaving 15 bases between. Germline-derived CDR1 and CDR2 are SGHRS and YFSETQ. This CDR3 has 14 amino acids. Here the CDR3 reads CASSPGTLDETQYF. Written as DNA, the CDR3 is TGCGCCAGCAGCCCCGGGACCCTTGATGAGACCCAGTACTTC. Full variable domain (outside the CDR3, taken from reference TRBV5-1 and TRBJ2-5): KAGVTQTPRYLIKTRGQQVTLSCSPISGHRSVSWYQQTPGQGLQFLFEYFSETQRNKGNFPGRFSGRQFSNSRSEMNVSTLELGDSALYLCASSPGTLDETQYFGPGTRLLVL.

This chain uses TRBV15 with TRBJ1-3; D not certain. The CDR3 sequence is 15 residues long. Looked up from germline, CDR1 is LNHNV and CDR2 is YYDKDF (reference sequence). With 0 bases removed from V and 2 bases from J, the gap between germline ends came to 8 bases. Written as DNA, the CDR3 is TGTGCCACCAGCAGAGATTGGCCCGCTGGAAACACCATATATTTT. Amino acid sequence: CATSRDWPAGNTIYF.

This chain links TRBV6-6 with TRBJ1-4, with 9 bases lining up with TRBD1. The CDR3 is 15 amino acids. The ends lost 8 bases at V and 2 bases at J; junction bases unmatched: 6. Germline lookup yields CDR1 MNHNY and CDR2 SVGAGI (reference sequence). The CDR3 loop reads CASSRDRATNEKLFF. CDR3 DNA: TGTGCCAGCTCCCGGGACAGGGCGACTAATGAAAAACTGTTTTTT.

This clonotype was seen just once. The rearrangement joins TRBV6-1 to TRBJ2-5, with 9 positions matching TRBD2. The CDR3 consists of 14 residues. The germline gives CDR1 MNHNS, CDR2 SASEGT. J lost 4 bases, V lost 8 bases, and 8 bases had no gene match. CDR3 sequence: CASYRREGRETQYF. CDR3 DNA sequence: TGTGCCAGCTACAGGCGGGAGGGCCGAGAGACCCAGTACTTC.

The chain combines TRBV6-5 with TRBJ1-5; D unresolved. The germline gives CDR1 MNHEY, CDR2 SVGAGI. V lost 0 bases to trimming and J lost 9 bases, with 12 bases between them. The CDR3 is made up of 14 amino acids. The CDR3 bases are TGTGCCAGCAGTTACTCTCAGGCCTCGGGGCCCCAGCATTTT. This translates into CASSYSQASGPQHF.

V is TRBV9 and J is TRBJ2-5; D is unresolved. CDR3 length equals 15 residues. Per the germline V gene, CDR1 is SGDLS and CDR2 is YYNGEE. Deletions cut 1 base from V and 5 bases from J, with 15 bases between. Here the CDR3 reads CASSVTGSPRETQYF. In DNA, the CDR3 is TGTGCCAGCAGCGTAACCGGGTCACCCCGGGAGACCCAGTACTTC.

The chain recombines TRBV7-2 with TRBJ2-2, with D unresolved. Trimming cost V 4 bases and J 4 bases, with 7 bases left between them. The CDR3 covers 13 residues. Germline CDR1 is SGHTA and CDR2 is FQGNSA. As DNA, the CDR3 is TGTGCCAGCAGCTCTCAAAGCACCGGGGAGCTGTTTTTT. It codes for CASSSQSTGELFF.

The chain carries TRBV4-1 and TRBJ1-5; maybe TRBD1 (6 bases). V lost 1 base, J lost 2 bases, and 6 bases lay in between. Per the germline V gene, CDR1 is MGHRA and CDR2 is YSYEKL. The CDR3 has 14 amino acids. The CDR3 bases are TGCGCCAGCAGCCAAGCAGGGGGCAATCAGCCCCAGCATTTT. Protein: CASSQAGGNQPQHF.

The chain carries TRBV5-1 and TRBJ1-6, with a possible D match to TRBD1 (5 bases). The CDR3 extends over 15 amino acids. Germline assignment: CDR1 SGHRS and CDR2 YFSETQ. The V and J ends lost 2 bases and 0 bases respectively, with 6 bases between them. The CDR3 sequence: CASSFRDSYNSPLHF. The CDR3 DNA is TGCGCCAGCAGCTTCAGGGACTCCTATAATTCACCCCTCCACTTT.